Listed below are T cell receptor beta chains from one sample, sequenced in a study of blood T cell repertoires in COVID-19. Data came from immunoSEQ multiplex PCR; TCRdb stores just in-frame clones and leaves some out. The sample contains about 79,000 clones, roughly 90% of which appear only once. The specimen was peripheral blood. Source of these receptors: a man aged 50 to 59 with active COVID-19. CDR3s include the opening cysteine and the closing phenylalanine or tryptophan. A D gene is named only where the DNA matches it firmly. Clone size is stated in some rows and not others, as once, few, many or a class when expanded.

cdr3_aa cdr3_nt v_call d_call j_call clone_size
CSVRHPSGNTIYF TGCAGCGTTAGACATCCCTCTGGAAACACCATATATTTT TRBV29-1 NA TRBJ1-3 NA
CASSGNSNQPQHF TGTGCCAGTTCGGGGAATAGCAATCAGCCCCAGCATTTT TRBV6-4 NA TRBJ1-5 NA
CASSPGQTSNTGELFF TGTGCCAGCTCACCCGGACAGACCTCGAACACCGGGGAGCTGTTTTTT TRBV18 NA TRBJ2-2 NA
CASSLSGTGGTGANVLTF TGTGCCAGCAGCTTATCAGGGACAGGGGGGACTGGGGCCAACGTCCTGACTTTC TRBV7-3 TRBD1 TRBJ2-6 once
CASSDEVTQPQHF TGTGCCAGCAGTGACGAGGTAACTCAGCCCCAGCATTTT TRBV7-9 NA TRBJ1-5 few
CASRRGGKGENEQFF TGTGCCAGCAGGAGGGGGGGAAAGGGTGAAAATGAGCAGTTCTTC TRBV28 NA TRBJ2-1 NA
CASSMGRGGGGYEQYF TGTGCCAGCAGTATGGGGCGGGGCGGCGGAGGATACGAGCAGTACTTC TRBV6-2/TRBV6-3 NA TRBJ2-7 once
CASSLKGGWDRGSRQETQYF TGTGCCAGCAGTTTGAAGGGGGGATGGGACAGGGGGTCTCGCCAAGAGACCCAGTACTTC TRBV28 TRBD1 TRBJ2-5 NA
CASSFQGNTEAFF TGTGCCAGCAGTTTTCAGGGGAACACTGAAGCTTTCTTT TRBV7-8 NA TRBJ1-1 NA
CASSTGQGVTDTQYF TGTGCCAGTTCCACCGGACAGGGGGTGACAGATACGCAGTATTTT TRBV28 TRBD1 TRBJ2-3 NA
CASSPPGQDTQYF TGTGCCAGCTCACCACCGGGACAAGATACGCAGTATTTT TRBV18 NA TRBJ2-3 NA
CATSDSGLETQYF TGTGCCACCAGTGATTCAGGGTTGGAGACCCAGTACTTC TRBV24-1 NA TRBJ2-5 NA
CASSSRQGGTQYF TGTGCCAGCAGTTCTCGGCAGGGGGGTACGCAGTATTTT TRBV6-5 NA TRBJ2-3 NA
CASSTGQGNYGYTF TGTGCCAGCAGCACGGGACAGGGGAACTATGGCTACACCTTC TRBV9 TRBD1 TRBJ1-2 NA
CASRTTSGGARTDTQYF TGTGCCAGCAGAACTACTAGCGGGGGGGCACGCACAGATACGCAGTATTTT TRBV5-4 TRBD2 TRBJ2-3 once
CASSVDWTSREYGELFF TGTGCCAGCAGCGTAGATTGGACTAGCAGAGAATACGGGGAGCTGTTTTTT TRBV9 TRBD2 TRBJ2-2 once
CASSLPRHGEQFF TGTGCCAGCAGCCTCCCCCGTCACGGGGAGCAGTTCTTC TRBV14 NA TRBJ2-1 once
CASSVTGGIEKLFF TGTGCCAGCAGTGTGACAGGGGGGATAGAAAAACTGTTTTTT TRBV6-1 TRBD1 TRBJ1-4 NA
CASSLGGSLLKQYF TGTGCCAGCAGCTTAGGGGGCTCCCTCTTGAAGCAGTACTTC TRBV7-3 NA TRBJ2-7 NA
CASSEARGPYGYTF TGTGCCAGCAGTGAAGCACGGGGTCCCTATGGCTACACCTTC TRBV6-1 NA TRBJ1-2 NA
CASSPGLATYEQYF TGTGCCAGCTCACCGGGACTCGCTACCTACGAGCAGTACTTC TRBV18 NA TRBJ2-7 NA
CASSQQGYRGGDTQYF TGTGCCAGTAGTCAACAGGGTTATAGGGGTGGCGATACGCAGTATTTT TRBV19 NA TRBJ2-3 NA
CASSLAELYGYTF TGTGCCAGCAGTTTAGCGGAACTCTATGGCTACACCTTC TRBV28 NA TRBJ1-2 NA
CASSRGDLPETQYF TGTGCCAGCAGCCGCGGGGACCTCCCAGAGACCCAGTACTTC TRBV7-9 NA TRBJ2-5 once
CASSDRGQINEKLFF TGTGCCAGCAGTGACAGGGGGCAGATTAATGAAAAACTGTTTTTT TRBV25-1 TRBD1 TRBJ1-4 NA
CASSQGTRGFYEQYF TGTGCCAGCAGCCAAGGGACTAGGGGATTCTACGAGCAGTACTTC TRBV3-1/TRBV3-2 TRBD2 TRBJ2-7 NA
CAWSPTGGEPYEQYF TGTGCCTGGAGTCCAACAGGGGGCGAACCTTACGAGCAGTACTTC TRBV30 TRBD1 TRBJ2-7 NA
CSAGKSGEQYF TGCAGTGCTGGGAAATCGGGGGAGCAGTACTTC TRBV20-1 NA TRBJ2-7 NA
CASSEGAGDGELFF TGCGCCAGCAGTGAAGGAGCGGGGGACGGGGAGCTGTTTTTT TRBV10-1 TRBD2 TRBJ2-2 once
CSASRRQGNNSPLHF TGCAGTGCTAGTCGTCGACAGGGAAATAATTCACCCCTCCACTTT TRBV20-1 TRBD1 TRBJ1-6 NA
CASSFRAGYGYTF TGTGCCAGCAGTTTTCGAGCTGGCTATGGCTACACCTTC TRBV28 NA TRBJ1-2 NA